This TCR beta chain was recovered during a study of T-cell reconstitution after alpha-beta-depleted transplantation in children listed by TCRdb under 2016. Looking at the study overall: Using TCR repertoire profiling, the study quantitatively followed how T-cell immune reconstitution unfolded in children after TCRalphabeta/CD19-depleted allogeneic hematopoietic cell transplantation. Study-wide findings and limitations: In some patients, the high TCRbeta diversity seen at day 60 was put down to recipient T cells and intrathymic progenitors that had survived conditioning. About two months after transplant, the apparently early recovery of alphabetaT-cell counts reportedly depended on just several hundred clones that had expanded rapidly and came from non-depleted graft cells. Over subsequent months, a decline in hyperexpanded clone frequencies was noted, and after one year, T-cell counts and TCRbeta diversity were mostly ascribed to newly produced T cells.

According to the study, the label for this sample's treatment or condition signals: allogeneic hematopoietic cell transplantation with graft depleted of TCRalphabeta T cells and CD19 B cells. Transplant recipients were children who received TCRalphabeta/CD19-depleted allogeneic hematopoietic cell grafts. Trimming takes 7 bases from V and 4 bases from J, and the germline ends sit 9 bases apart. CDR1 and CDR2 are read off the germline V gene as SGHRS and YFSETQ. CDR3 length: 12 amino acids, cysteine to phenylalanine. CDR3 DNA only is kept here, 36 bases in frame from base 1. In regard to this clonotype: Its antigen remains unidentified. Base qualities were left out, and no much larger clone turns up one base away.

Library creation used PCR. Instrument on record: Illumina HiSeq 2500. Molecular barcoding was employed in the preparation of TCR libraries, with unique molecular identifiers being used to normalize TCRbeta repertoire quantification. TCRdb trimmed the raw reads at Q25, called clones with MiXCR and kept productive beta chains. Every entry covers one CDR3 protein and lists the most common genes and DNA from its rows. In this sample the table shows around 580,000 distinct CDR3 sequences, roughly 30% of which occur a single time. Around a third of the sample lies in the top ten. This sequence originates from a boy younger than two with Wiskott-Aldrich syndrome, due to receive a stem cell transplant. Rearrangement joined TRBV5-1 to TRBJ1-3; perhaps TRBD1 is the D gene, with 5 bases matching. Sequencing used PBMCs, obtained before TCRalphabeta/CD19-depleted stem cell transplant. The DNA sequence is given as TGCGCCAGCTGGGGGTCAGGAAACACCATATATTTT. It specifies CASWGSGNTIYF. Beyond the CDR3, the reference TRBV5-1 and TRBJ1-3 genes provide the residues; the full variable domain reads: KAGVTQTPRYLIKTRGQQVTLSCSPISGHRSVSWYQQTPGQGLQFLFEYFSETQRNKGNFPGRFSGRQFSNSRSEMNVSTLELGDSALYLCASWGSGNTIYFGEGSWLTVV.